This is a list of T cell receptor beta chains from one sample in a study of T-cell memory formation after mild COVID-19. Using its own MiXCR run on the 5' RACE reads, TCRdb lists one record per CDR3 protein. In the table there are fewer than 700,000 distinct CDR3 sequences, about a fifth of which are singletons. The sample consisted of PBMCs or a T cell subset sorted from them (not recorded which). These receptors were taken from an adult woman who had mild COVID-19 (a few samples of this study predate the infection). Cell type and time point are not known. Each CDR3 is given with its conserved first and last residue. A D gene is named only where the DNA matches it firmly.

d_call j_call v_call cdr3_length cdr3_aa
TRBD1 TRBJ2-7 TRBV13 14 CASSSRQGSPEQYF
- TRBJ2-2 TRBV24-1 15 CATAEDSKRTGELFF
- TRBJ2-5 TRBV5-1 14 CASNPGSLRETQYF
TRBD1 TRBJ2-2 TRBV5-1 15 CASSPGQGATGELFF
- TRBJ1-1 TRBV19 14 CASRRGDVGTEAFF
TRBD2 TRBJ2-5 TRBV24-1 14 CATSSSGAKETQYF
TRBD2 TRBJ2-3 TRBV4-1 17 CASSQVLAGVFFDTQYF
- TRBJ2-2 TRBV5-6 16 CASSLMMGLNTGELFF
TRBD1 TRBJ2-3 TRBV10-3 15 CAISESTGGPDTQYF
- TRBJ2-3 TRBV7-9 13 CASSSNRDSPQYF